This T cell receptor beta chain was captured in a study of cytomegalovirus exposure and HLA in healthy donors. Per germline, CDR1 SEHNR and CDR2 FQNEAQ (reference sequence). Trimming at V came to 4 bases and at J to 9 bases, leaving 16 bases not matched to a gene. The CDR3 runs 17 residues. Primers: 60 Vbeta forward and 13 Jbeta reverse. TCRdb keeps only in-frame clones here, not all; method: immunoSEQ multiplex PCR. The data contain about 93,000 clones, 82% of them singletons. This clonotype was obtained from a middle-aged man in good health and CMV-seronegative. The sample was PBMCs. V gene TRBV7-9 combines with J gene TRBJ2-1; TRBD2 agrees at 9 bases. CDR3 in amino acids: CASSWGSSGTYVGEQFF. For the CDR3, the DNA is TGTGCCAGCAGCTGGGGGTCTAGCGGGACATACGTGGGTGAGCAGTTCTTC.